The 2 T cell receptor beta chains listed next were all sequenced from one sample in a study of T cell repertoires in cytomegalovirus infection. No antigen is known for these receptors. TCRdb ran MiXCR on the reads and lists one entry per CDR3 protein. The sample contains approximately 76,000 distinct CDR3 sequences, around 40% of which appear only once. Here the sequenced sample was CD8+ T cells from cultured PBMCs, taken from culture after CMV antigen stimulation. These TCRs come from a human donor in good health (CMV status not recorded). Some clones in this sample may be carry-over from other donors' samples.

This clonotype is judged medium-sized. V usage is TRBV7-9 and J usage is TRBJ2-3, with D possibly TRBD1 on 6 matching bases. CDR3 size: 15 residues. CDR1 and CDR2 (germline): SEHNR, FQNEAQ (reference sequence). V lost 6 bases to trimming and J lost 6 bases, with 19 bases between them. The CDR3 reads CASSRQVYEQDTQYF. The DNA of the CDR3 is TGTGCCAGCAGTCGACAGGTTTATGAGCAGGATACGCAGTATTTT.

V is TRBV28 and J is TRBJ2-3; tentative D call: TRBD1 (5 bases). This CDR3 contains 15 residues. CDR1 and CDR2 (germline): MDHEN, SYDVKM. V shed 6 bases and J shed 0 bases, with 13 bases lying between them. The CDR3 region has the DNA TGTGCCAGCAGCCCAGGGATAACCAGCACAGATACGCAGTATTTT. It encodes CASSPGITSTDTQYF.